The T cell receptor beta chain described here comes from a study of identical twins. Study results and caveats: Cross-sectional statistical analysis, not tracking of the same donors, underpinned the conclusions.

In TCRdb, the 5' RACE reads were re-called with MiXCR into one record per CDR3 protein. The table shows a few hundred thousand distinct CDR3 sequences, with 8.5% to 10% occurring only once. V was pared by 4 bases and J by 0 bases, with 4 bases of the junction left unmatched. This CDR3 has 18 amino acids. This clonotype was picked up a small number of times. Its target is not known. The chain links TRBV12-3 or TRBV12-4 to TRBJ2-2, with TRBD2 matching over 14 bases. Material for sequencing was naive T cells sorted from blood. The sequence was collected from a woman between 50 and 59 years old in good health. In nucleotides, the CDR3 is TGTGCCAGCAGTTCAGGACTAGCGGGAGGAGCGAACACCGGGGAGCTGTTTTTT. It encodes CASSSGLAGGANTGELFF.